This T cell receptor (beta chain) was recorded in a study of CD8 T cells in ankylosing spondylitis. Overall study results and limits: Ankylosing spondylitis blood appeared to be characterized by a TCR beta motif of several highly homologous variants.

TCRdb re-called the 5' RACE reads through MiXCR, storing one row per CDR3 protein. Found here are around 480,000 distinct CDR3 sequences, over 15% of them singletons; the top ten hold 0.95% to 1.1%. Trimming removed 7 bases from V and 0 bases from J, with 7 bases in between. Germline V gene lookup returns CDR1 SNHLY and CDR2 FYNNEI. The CDR3 covers 13 residues. Turning to this clonotype: Its antigen remains unidentified.

The sequencing input was blood, either unsorted or a sorted T cell fraction (not recorded which). The chain combines TRBV2 with TRBJ1-3; D gene ambiguous. This receptor was taken from a male donor with ankylosing spondylitis. The CDR3 spells CASIGISGNTIYF. The CDR3 coding sequence is TGTGCCAGCATCGGGATCTCTGGAAACACCATATATTTT.